These T cell receptor beta chains were read from a single sample in a study of T cell responses to AZD1222 COVID-19 vaccine. Measured with immunoSEQ multiplex PCR; TCRdb has only the in-frame clones, and not every one. Found here are roughly 150,000 clones, 80% to 95% of them singletons; the top ten hold about 1.5%. Source: peripheral blood, taken on day 0 of AZD1222 vaccination. The receptor source for this set is an adult in good health. CDR3s include the opening cysteine and the closing phenylalanine or tryptophan. Each record gives: CDR3 protein, CDR3 DNA, clone size, J gene, V gene, D gene. The D gene is left open where the match is weak. Where a row states a size, it is once, few, many or the class of an expanded clone; other rows omit it.

CATSYGARGEQFF	TGTGCCACCTCATACGGCGCGCGGGGGGAGCAGTTCTTC	NA	TRBJ2-1	TRBV25-1	TRBD2
CARRKGNYGYTF	TGTGCCAGGAGAAAGGGGAACTATGGCTACACCTTC	NA	TRBJ1-2	TRBV6-4	NA
CASSWDRNSPLHF	TGTGCCAGCAGCTGGGATCGTAATTCACCCCTCCACTTT	NA	TRBJ1-6	TRBV11-2	NA
CASSPRDWTYEQYF	TGTGCCAGCAGCCCCAGGGACTGGACCTACGAGCAGTACTTC	few	TRBJ2-7	TRBV7-9	NA
CASSPSPAGRGNTIYF	TGTGCCAGCTCACCATCCCCGGCAGGGCGTGGAAACACCATATATTTT	NA	TRBJ1-3	TRBV18	NA
CAISESYGTGFDYGYTF	TGTGCCATCAGTGAGTCGTACGGGACAGGGTTCGACTATGGCTACACCTTC	NA	TRBJ1-2	TRBV10-3	TRBD1
CASSDSQGASQPQHF	TGTGCCAGCAGTGATTCGCAAGGGGCATCTCAGCCCCAGCATTTT	NA	TRBJ1-5	TRBV2	NA
CASSYYAEGGADQPQHF	TGTGCCAGCAGTTACTACGCAGAGGGGGGGGCCGATCAGCCCCAGCATTTT	NA	TRBJ1-5	TRBV6-2/TRBV6-3	NA
CASSESFAGRYTF	TGCGCCAGCAGTGAGTCTTTCGCAGGACGCTACACCTTC	NA	TRBJ1-2	TRBV10-1	NA
CASSPGLAGGPGVGETQYF	TGTGCCAGCAGCCCCGGACTAGCGGGAGGGCCGGGCGTGGGGGAGACCCAGTACTTC	NA	TRBJ2-5	TRBV5-8	TRBD2
CASSISPGTGAGQPQHF	TGTGCCAGCAGTATCAGTCCCGGGACAGGGGCGGGGCAGCCCCAGCATTTT	NA	TRBJ1-5	TRBV28	TRBD1
CASSQRGGTTGELFF	TGCGCCAGCAGCCAGCGGGGGGGAACGACCGGGGAGCTGTTTTTT	NA	TRBJ2-2	TRBV5-1	TRBD2
CASTPGQHTDTQYF	TGTGCCAGCACCCCGGGACAGCACACAGATACGCAGTATTTT	NA	TRBJ2-3	TRBV5-5	TRBD1
CASSLDGDSYQPQHF	TGCGCCAGCAGCTTGGATGGGGACAGCTATCAGCCCCAGCATTTT	NA	TRBJ1-5	TRBV5-1	TRBD1
CASGHGGVNIQYF	TGTGCCAGCGGCCACGGGGGGGTGAACATTCAGTACTTC	once	TRBJ2-4	TRBV12-3/TRBV12-4	TRBD2
CATSRAGRGNDQPQHF	TGTGCCACCAGCAGAGCGGGAAGGGGGAACGATCAGCCCCAGCATTTT	NA	TRBJ1-5	TRBV15	NA
CASSEGGLGSYEQYF	TGTGCCAGCAGTGAAGGGGGCCTCGGGAGCTACGAGCAGTACTTC	NA	TRBJ2-7	TRBV2	NA
CAWSDPPLYRISFSNQPQHF	TGTGCCTGGAGTGACCCCCCCCTTTACCGGATCTCTTTTAGCAATCAGCCCCAGCATTTT	NA	TRBJ1-5	TRBV30	NA
CASRNPGQGMFGYTF	TGTGCCAGCAGAAACCCGGGACAGGGAATGTTCGGCTACACCTTC	NA	TRBJ1-2	TRBV2	TRBD1
CASSLGGHSYEQYF	TGTGCCAGCAGCTTAGGGGGACACTCCTACGAGCAGTACTTC	once	TRBJ2-7	TRBV11-2	NA
CASSWGTSPDTQYF	TGCGCCAGCAGCTGGGGGACTAGCCCAGATACGCAGTATTTT	NA	TRBJ2-3	TRBV5-1	TRBD2
CASSIRRAAEKLFF	TGTGCCAGTAGTATAAGGAGGGCCGCAGAAAAACTGTTTTTT	NA	TRBJ1-4	TRBV19	NA
CASSKKGGLGLDQPQHF	TGTGCCAGCAGCAAAAAGGGGGGCTTAGGATTAGATCAGCCCCAGCATTTT	NA	TRBJ1-5	TRBV21-1	NA
CAWSLGETQYF	TGTGCCTGGAGCCTTGGAGAGACCCAGTACTTC	NA	TRBJ2-5	TRBV30	NA
CASSAGLLSTDTQYF	TGTGCCAGCAGCGCCGGACTACTGAGCACAGATACGCAGTATTTT	NA	TRBJ2-3	TRBV13	NA
CATSSRLNQPQHF	TGTGCCACCAGCAGCAGGTTAAATCAGCCCCAGCATTTT	NA	TRBJ1-5	TRBV15	NA
CASRGTGGGNYGYTF	TGTGCCAGCAGGGGGACAGGGGGCGGGAACTATGGCTACACCTTC	once	TRBJ1-2	TRBV28	TRBD1
CASSYDTVPGDEQYF	TGTGCCAGCAGCTACGACACGGTCCCCGGAGACGAGCAGTACTTC	NA	TRBJ2-7	TRBV7-9	NA
CASSLGGPVSNQPQHF	TGTGCCAGCAGCTTAGGAGGCCCCGTTAGCAATCAGCCCCAGCATTTT	NA	TRBJ1-5	TRBV7-2	NA
CASSAGTSGSGQETQYF	TGTGCCAGCAGCGCCGGGACTAGCGGGAGTGGGCAAGAGACCCAGTACTTC	NA	TRBJ2-5	TRBV28	TRBD2
CASSRQEYNSPLHF	TGTGCCAGCAGCCGGCAGGAGTATAATTCACCCCTCCACTTT	NA	TRBJ1-6	TRBV5-4	NA
CASSQDRGGTEAFF	TGCGCTAGCAGCCAAGACAGGGGAGGAACTGAAGCTTTCTTT	NA	TRBJ1-1	TRBV4-3	TRBD1
CASSLGLGGVEQYF	TGTGCCAGCAGCTTAGGTCTCGGGGGGGTCGAGCAGTACTTC	NA	TRBJ2-7	TRBV11-2	TRBD2
CASSPPGEGGRWKQYF	TGTGCCAGCAGCCCACCCGGGGAGGGGGGCCGTTGGAAGCAGTACTTC	once	TRBJ2-7	TRBV4-2	NA
CASSVGETEAFF	TGTGCCAGCAGCGTAGGGGAAACTGAAGCTTTCTTT	NA	TRBJ1-1	TRBV9	NA
CASSEQGPYEQYF	TGTGCCAGCAGTGAACAGGGCCCCTACGAGCAGTACTTC	NA	TRBJ2-7	TRBV2	NA
CASSQMGAYEQYF	TGTGCCAGCAGCCAAATGGGGGCCTACGAGCAGTACTTC	once	TRBJ2-7	TRBV3-1/TRBV3-2	NA
CASSIGRQGLPYEQYF	TGTGCCAGTAGTATAGGGCGACAGGGGCTTCCCTACGAGCAGTACTTC	NA	TRBJ2-7	TRBV19	TRBD1
CASRQDRGQWPQHF	TGTGCCAGTAGACAAGACAGGGGCCAGTGGCCCCAGCATTTT	NA	TRBJ1-5	TRBV19	TRBD1
CASSSGDPKFF	TGTGCCAGCAGCTCGGGAGATCCGAAGTTCTTC	NA	TRBJ2-1	TRBV13	NA